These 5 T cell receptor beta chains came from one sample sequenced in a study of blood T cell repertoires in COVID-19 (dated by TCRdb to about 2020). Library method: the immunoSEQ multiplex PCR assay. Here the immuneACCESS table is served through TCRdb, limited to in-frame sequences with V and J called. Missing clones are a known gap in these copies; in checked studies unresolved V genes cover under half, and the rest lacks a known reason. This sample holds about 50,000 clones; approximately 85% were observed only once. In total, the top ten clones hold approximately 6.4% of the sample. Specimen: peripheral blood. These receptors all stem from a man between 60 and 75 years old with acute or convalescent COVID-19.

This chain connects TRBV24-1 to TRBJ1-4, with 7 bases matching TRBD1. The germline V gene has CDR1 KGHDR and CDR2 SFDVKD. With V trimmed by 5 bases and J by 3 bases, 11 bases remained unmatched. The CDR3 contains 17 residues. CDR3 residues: CATSANGRGKANEKLFF. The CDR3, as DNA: TGTGCCACCAGTGCCAACGGCAGGGGGAAGGCTAATGAAAAACTGTTTTTT.

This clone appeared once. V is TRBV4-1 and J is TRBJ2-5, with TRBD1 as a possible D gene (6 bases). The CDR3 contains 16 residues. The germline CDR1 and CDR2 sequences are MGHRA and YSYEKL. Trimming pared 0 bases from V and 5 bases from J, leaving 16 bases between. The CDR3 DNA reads TGCGCCAGCAGCCAAGATCGGGCCAGGGGAAGGGAGACCCAGTACTTC. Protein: CASSQDRARGRETQYF.

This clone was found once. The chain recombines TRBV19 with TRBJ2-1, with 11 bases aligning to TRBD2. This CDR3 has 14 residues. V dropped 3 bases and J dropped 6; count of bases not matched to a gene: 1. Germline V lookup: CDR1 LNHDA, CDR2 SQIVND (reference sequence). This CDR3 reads CASSITSGGNEQFF. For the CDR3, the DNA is TGTGCCAGTAGTATTACTAGCGGGGGCAATGAGCAGTTCTTC.

In DNA, the CDR3 is TGTGCCAGCTCAACGCGACTCCCGGGCCAAGAGACCCAGTACTTC. Its translation: CASSTRLPGQETQYF. J is TRBJ2-5 and V is TRBV18, with D hard to call. The germline V gene encodes CDR1 KGHSH and CDR2 LQKENI. Trimming shortened V by 5 bases and J by 1 base, and 14 bases separated the two germline ends. There are 15 residues in the CDR3.

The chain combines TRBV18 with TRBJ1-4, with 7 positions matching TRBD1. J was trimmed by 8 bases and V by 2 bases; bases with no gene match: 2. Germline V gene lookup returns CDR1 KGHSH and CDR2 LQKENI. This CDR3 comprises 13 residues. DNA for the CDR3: TGTGCCAGCTCACCAGACAGGGAGGAAAAACTGTTTTTT. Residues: CASSPDREEKLFF. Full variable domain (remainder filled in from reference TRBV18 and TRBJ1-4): NAGVMQNPRHLVRRRGQEARLRCSPMKGHSHVYWYRQLPEEGLKFMVYLQKENIIDESGMPKERFSAEFPKEGPSILRIQQVVRGDSAAYFCASSPDREEKLFFGSGTQLSVL.